This T cell receptor (beta chain) was found in a study of T cells in Graves' hyperthyroidism and ophthalmopathy. The TCR beta CDR3 regions underwent amplification using RNA transcripts as the source. In the first-round RT-PCR of the TCR CDR3, the HTBI primer set was used. MiXCR, applied by TCRdb to the multiplex PCR reads, yields one record per CDR3 protein. The table records around 530,000 distinct CDR3 sequences, under 20% of them present only once. The sequence came from a young woman with Graves' ophthalmopathy. Sequenced sample: blood.

CDR3 region: CASSPRGRGYTF. The CDR3 nucleotides read TGTGCCAGCAGTCCCCGGGGGAGAGGCTACACCTTC. The chain joins TRBV12-3 or TRBV12-4 to TRBJ1-2, with TRBD1 as a possible D gene (5 bases). V was pared by 5 bases and J by 8 bases, with 12 bases between. The CDR3 sequence is 12 residues long.